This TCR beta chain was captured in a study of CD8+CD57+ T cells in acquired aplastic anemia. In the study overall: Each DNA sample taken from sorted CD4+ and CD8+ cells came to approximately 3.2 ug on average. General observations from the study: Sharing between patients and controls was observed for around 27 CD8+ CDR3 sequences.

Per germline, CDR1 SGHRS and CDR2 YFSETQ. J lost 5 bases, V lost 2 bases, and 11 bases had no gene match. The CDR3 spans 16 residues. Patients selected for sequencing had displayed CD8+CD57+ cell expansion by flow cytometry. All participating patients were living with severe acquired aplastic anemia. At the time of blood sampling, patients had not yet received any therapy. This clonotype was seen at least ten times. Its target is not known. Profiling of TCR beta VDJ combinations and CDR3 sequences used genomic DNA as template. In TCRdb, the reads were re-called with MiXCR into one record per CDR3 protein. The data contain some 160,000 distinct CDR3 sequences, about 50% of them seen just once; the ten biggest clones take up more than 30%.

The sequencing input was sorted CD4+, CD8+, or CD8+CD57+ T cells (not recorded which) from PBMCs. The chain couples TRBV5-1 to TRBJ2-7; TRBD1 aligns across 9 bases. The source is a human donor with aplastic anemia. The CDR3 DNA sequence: TGCGCCAGCAGCTTCGGATCCGGGACAGGGCTCAACGAGCAGTACTTC. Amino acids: CASSFGSGTGLNEQYF.